This T cell receptor (beta chain) comes out of a study of a mutant IDH1 vaccine in newly diagnosed glioma. In the study overall: Standard pretreatment was either radiotherapy, temozolomide, or, for most, radiochemotherapy with temozolomide. At week 35 came visit V12, and visit V13 followed at week 47.

Time point given: week 35, safety follow-up. Topical imiquimod was applied with each vaccine dose, which held 300 ug of mutant IDH1 20-mer peptide. Eight vaccinations reached patients in weeks 1, 3, 5, 7, 11, 15, 19 and 23. Remarks on this clone: Its matching antigen is unknown.

Method: immunoSEQ multiplex PCR; TCRdb's copy keeps in-frame clones and lacks some. The table includes around 53,000 clones, around four fifths detected once. V lost 0 bases, J lost 2 bases, and 9 bases lay in between. The CDR3 totals 15 residues. Germline CDR1 SGHDT, CDR2 YYEEEE. Points from the study as a whole: Researchers report vaccine-induced immune responses in 93.3% of patients.

The receptor's source is a man between 40 and 49 years old with glioma. The rearrangement links TRBV5-6 to TRBJ1-5; perhaps TRBD1 as D (5 bases). Sequences were derived from PBMCs, sampled from a glioma patient whose treatment included an IDH1 peptide vaccine. CDR3 nucleotides: TGTGCCAGCAGCTTGGGAGGGGTCGGCAATCAGCCCCAGCATTTT. Translation gives CASSLGGVGNQPQHF.